These T cell receptor beta chains were read from a single sample in a study of blood T cell repertoires in COVID-19. Assay used: immunoSEQ multiplex PCR; TCRdb lists only in-frame clones, some missing. Of 150,000 to 200,000 clones in the sample, roughly 88% were seen once. The sequencing sample was made of PBMCs or T cells enriched from blood (not recorded which). The receptor set was obtained from a woman in her sixties or seventies who had recovered from COVID-19. Both conserved end residues are part of each CDR3. D genes are given only for firm matches. Clone size appears in some rows only: once, few, many, or a class for an expanded clone.

CDR3 length	V gene	J gene	D gene	clone size	CDR3 DNA	CDR3 protein
12	TRBV3-1/TRBV3-2	TRBJ2-1	TRBD1	once	TGTGCCAGCAGCCCACGCCAGGGGGATCTGTTCTTC	CASSPRQGDLFF
14	TRBV19	TRBJ1-5	TRBD1	-	TGTGCCAGTATCCCTGGACAGGGCAATCAGCCCCAGCATTTT	CASIPGQGNQPQHF
18	TRBV21-1	TRBJ1-1	-	-	TGTGCCAGCAGCAAAGCTGGGGGGGGCTACTCTATGAACACTGAAGCTTTCTTT	CASSKAGGGYSMNTEAFF
12	TRBV3-1/TRBV3-2	TRBJ2-3	-	-	TGTGCCAGCAGCCCCCCCTCCGGTACGCAGTATTTT	CASSPPSGTQYF
14	TRBV3-1/TRBV3-2	TRBJ2-3	-	-	TGTGCCAGCAGCCAAGATCAGGGCACAGATACGCAGTATTTT	CASSQDQGTDTQYF
16	TRBV24-1	TRBJ2-7	TRBD1	few	TGTGCCACCCCCATCGAGGGACAGGGCCCAGCCTACGAGCAGTACTTC	CATPIEGQGPAYEQYF
17	TRBV7-2	TRBJ2-1	TRBD2	-	TGTGCCAGCAGACTAGCGGGGGGCTCGAGCTCCTACAATGAGCAGTTCTTC	CASRLAGGSSSYNEQFF
15	TRBV18	TRBJ2-3	TRBD2	-	TGTGCCAGCTCACCTTCCCGGCGGGGGGCAGATACGCAGTATTTT	CASSPSRRGADTQYF
15	TRBV18	TRBJ1-1	TRBD1	-	TGTGCCAGCTCACCAAAGAGACAGGGGAACACTGAAGCTTTCTTT	CASSPKRQGNTEAFF
15	TRBV19	TRBJ1-2	-	-	TGTGCCAGTAGCAACACAAACAGGAGGGTTGAAGGCTACACCTTC	CASSNTNRRVEGYTF